Listed below are T cell receptor beta chains from one sample, sequenced in a study of TIL therapy for anti-PD-1-resistant metastatic lung cancer. Sequencing used immunoSEQ multiplex PCR; TCRdb keeps in-frame clones, though not all of them. Of under 65,000 clones listed, 75% to 90% are singletons. The sample was blood, taken at baseline. The receptors derive from a person aged 30 to 80 with non-small cell lung cancer. Each CDR3 is given without its conserved first and last residue. The size field is filled for only some rows; it gives once, few, many or a size class.

CDR3,size,V,J
ASSSYRDRANYGYT,.,TRBV5-4,TRBJ1-2
ASSRAETAIGEQY,few,TRBV18,TRBJ2-7
ASSQPPFHTGQVRGYT,few,TRBV4-3,TRBJ1-2
ASSSSRGGSTQY,.,TRBV7-6,TRBJ2-3
ASKRVGGTDTQY,once,TRBV27,TRBJ2-3
ASSVGSVTNTGELF,.,TRBV9,TRBJ2-2
ATSREQGETQY,.,TRBV15,TRBJ2-5
ASSHSDRESEAF,.,TRBV3-1/TRBV3-2,TRBJ1-1
ASSYGTGDEQY,.,TRBV6-5,TRBJ2-7
ASRDVGRNQPQH,few,TRBV4-1,TRBJ1-5
ASSPRGQGSHEQY,few,TRBV4-1,TRBJ2-7
AWSPTGREQY,.,TRBV30,TRBJ2-7
ASSPQGRTLTEAF,.,TRBV7-3,TRBJ1-1
ASSLVGVGDTEAF,.,TRBV7-8,TRBJ1-1
ASSPDVHGEQY,.,TRBV28,TRBJ2-7
ASRRAGLKETQY,.,TRBV6-5,TRBJ2-5
ASSPPGYSSYNEQF,.,TRBV18,TRBJ2-1
ASSPTGRNDNEKLF,once,TRBV4-2,TRBJ1-4
ASSLDDRGDEQF,.,TRBV5-1,TRBJ2-1
ASSYLWDQPQH,.,TRBV7-2,TRBJ1-5
ASSFGSVNYGYT,.,TRBV5-5,TRBJ1-2
ASGPTGVYNEQF,.,TRBV5-5,TRBJ2-1
ASSLRDQGEQY,.,TRBV12-3/TRBV12-4,TRBJ2-7
ASSGPGATEAF,.,TRBV2,TRBJ1-1
ASSQGWTGIYEQY,.,TRBV4-2,TRBJ2-7
ASSPLSRGFQETQY,.,TRBV11-1,TRBJ2-5
ASTVLAGDNEQF,.,TRBV2,TRBJ2-1
ASSLDRGGVYGYT,once,TRBV5-1,TRBJ1-2
ASRTLGQGFLRKLSNQPQH,.,TRBV28,TRBJ1-5
AWSVLGKSPLH,.,TRBV30,TRBJ1-6
ASSRGRGNTEAF,.,TRBV11-1,TRBJ1-1
ASSQVAASNEKLF,.,TRBV4-1,TRBJ1-4